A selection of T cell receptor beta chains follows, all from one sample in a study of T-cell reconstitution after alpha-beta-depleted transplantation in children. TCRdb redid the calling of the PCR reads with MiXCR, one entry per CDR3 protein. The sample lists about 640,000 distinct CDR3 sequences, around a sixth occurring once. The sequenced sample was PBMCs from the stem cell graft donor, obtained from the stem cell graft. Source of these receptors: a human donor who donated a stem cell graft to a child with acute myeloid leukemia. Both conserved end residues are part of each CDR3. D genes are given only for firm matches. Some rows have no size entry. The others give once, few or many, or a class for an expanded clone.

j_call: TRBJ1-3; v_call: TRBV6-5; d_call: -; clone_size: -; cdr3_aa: CSISYGRSGNTIYF; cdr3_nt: TGTTCCATCAGTTACGGGAGATCGGGAAACACCATATATTTT
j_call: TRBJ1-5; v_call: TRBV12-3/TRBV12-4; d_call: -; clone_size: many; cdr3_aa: CASSTGTTEQPQHF; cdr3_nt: TGTGCCAGCAGTACCGGGACCACAGAGCAGCCCCAGCATTTT
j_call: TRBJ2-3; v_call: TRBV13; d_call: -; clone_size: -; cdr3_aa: CASSLGQGPPDTQYF; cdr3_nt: TGTGCCAGCAGCTTAGGACAGGGCCCCCCAGATACGCAGTATTTT
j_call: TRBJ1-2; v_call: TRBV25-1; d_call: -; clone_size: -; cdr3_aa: CASSEKNWSYGYTF; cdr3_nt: TGTGCCAGCAGTGAAAAAAACTGGAGCTATGGCTACACCTTC
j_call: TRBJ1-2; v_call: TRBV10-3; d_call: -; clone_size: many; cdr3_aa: CAIKQGQHNYGYTF; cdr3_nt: TGTGCCATCAAGCAGGGCCAACATAACTATGGCTACACCTTC
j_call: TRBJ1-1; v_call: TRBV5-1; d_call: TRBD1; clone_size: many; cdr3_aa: CASSSGTANTEAFF; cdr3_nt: TGTGCCAGCAGCTCCGGGACAGCGAACACTGAAGCTTTCTTT
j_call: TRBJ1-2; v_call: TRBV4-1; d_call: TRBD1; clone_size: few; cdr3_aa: CASSQERTGAGYGYTF; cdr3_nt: TGCGCCAGCAGCCAAGAACGGACAGGGGCGGGCTATGGCTACACCTTC
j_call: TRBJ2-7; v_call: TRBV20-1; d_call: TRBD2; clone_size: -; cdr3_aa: CGAREGTTVKKTYEQYF; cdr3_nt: TGCGGTGCTAGAGAGGGGACTACCGTAAAGAAGACCTACGAGCAGTACTTC
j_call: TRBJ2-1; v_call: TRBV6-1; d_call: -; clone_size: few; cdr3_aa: CAGQTVRNEQFF; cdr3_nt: TGTGCCGGACAGACCGTTCGGAATGAGCAGTTCTTC
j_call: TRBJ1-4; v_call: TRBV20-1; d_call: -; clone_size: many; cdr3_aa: CSARGEEVGEKLFF; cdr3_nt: TGCAGTGCTAGAGGGGAAGAGGTCGGAGAAAAACTGTTTTTT
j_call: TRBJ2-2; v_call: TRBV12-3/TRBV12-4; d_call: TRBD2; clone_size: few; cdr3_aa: CASTRSGGSYTGELFF; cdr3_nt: TGTGCCAGCACTCGAAGCGGGGGGAGTTACACCGGGGAGCTGTTTTTT
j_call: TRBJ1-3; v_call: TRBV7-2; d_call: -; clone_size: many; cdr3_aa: CASSSGLRYSGNTIYF; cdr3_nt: TGTGCCAGCAGCTCAGGCCTCCGGTACTCCGGAAACACCATATATTTT
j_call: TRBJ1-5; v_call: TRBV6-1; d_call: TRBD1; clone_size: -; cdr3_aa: CASSPRDRASQPQHF; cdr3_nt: TGTGCCAGCAGCCCACGGGACAGGGCTTCTCAGCCCCAGCATTTT
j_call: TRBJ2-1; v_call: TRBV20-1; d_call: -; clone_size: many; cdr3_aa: CSASSVGDNEQFF; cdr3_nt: TGCAGTGCTAGCTCGGTAGGGGACAATGAGCAGTTCTTC
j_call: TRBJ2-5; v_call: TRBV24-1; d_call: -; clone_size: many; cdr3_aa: CATSEDTTTSQETQYF; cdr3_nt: TGTGCCACCAGTGAAGATACCACAACTTCGCAAGAGACCCAGTACTTC
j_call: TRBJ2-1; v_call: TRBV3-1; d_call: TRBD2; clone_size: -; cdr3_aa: CASSHLSGETYNEQFF; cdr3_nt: TGTGCCAGCAGTCATCTTAGCGGGGAAACCTACAATGAGCAGTTCTTC
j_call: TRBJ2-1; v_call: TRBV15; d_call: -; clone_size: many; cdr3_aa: CATSRSWAEQFF; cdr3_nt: TGTGCCACCAGCAGATCATGGGCCGAACAGTTCTTC
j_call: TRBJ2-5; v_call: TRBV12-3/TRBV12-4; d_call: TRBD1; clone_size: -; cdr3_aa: CASSPTVGQDGYQETQYF; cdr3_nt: TGTGCCAGCAGCCCCACGGTAGGACAGGACGGGTACCAAGAGACCCAGTACTTC
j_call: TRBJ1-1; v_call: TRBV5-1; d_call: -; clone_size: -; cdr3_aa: CASSLALDPMNTEAFF; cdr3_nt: TGCGCCAGCAGCTTGGCCCTGGACCCCATGAACACTGAAGCTTTCTTT
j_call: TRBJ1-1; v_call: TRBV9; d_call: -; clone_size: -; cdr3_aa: CASSVGVKNTEAFF; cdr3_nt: TGTGCCAGCAGCGTAGGAGTGAAGAACACTGAAGCTTTCTTT
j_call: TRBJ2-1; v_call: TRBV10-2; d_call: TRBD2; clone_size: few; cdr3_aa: CASSDPTSGDYNEQFF; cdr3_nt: TGCGCCAGCAGTGACCCCACTAGCGGGGATTACAATGAGCAGTTCTTC
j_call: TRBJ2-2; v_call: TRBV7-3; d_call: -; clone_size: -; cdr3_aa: CASSPSTGLGTGELFF; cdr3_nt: TGTGCCAGCAGCCCCTCTACTGGACTGGGCACCGGGGAGCTGTTTTTT
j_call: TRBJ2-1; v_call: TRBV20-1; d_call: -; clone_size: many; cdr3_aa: CSVPGVGRGTFF; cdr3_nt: -
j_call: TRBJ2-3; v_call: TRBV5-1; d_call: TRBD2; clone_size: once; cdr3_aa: CASSPGLVGTDTQYF; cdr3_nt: TGCGCCAGCAGCCCCGGACTAGTAGGGACCGATACGCAGTATTTT
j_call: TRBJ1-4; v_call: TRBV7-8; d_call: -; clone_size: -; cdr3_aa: CASSFIGGATNEKLFF; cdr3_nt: TGTGCCAGCAGTTTTATTGGGGGCGCAACTAATGAAAAACTGTTTTTT
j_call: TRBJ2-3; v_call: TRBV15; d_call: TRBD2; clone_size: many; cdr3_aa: CATSRLFQRGLGTDTQYF; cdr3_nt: TGTGCCACCAGCAGACTCTTCCAGCGGGGGCTCGGAACAGATACGCAGTATTTT
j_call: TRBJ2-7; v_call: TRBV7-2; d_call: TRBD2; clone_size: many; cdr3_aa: CASRRGGYEQYF; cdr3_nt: TGTGCCAGCAGACGGGGGGGGTACGAGCAGTACTTC
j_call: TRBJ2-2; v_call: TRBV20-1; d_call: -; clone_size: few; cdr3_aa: CSASSGTNTGELFF; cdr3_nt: TGCAGTGCTAGTTCCGGGACAAACACCGGGGAGCTGTTTTTT
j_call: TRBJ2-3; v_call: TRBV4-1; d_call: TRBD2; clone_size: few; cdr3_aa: CASGSLGGGADTQYF; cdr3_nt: TGCGCCAGCGGCTCCCTGGGCGGGGGGGCGGATACGCAGTATTTT
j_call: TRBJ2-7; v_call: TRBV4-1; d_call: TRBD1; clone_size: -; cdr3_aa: CASSQVQGENYEQYF; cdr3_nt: TGCGCCAGCAGCCAAGTACAGGGGGAGAACTACGAGCAGTACTTC
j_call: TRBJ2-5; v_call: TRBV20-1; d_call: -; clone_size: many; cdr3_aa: CSARDLRGAAQYF; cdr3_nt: TGCAGTGCTAGAGATCTCCGGGGCGCGGCCCAGTACTTC
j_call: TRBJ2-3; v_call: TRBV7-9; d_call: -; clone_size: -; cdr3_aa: CASSLVEGSRDTQYF; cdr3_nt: TGTGCCAGCAGCTTAGTTGAGGGCAGCCGGGATACGCAGTATTTT
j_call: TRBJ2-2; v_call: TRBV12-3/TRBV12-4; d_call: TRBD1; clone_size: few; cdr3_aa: CASISDRGGTGELFF; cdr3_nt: TGTGCCAGCATTAGTGACAGGGGCGGGACCGGGGAGCTGTTTTTT
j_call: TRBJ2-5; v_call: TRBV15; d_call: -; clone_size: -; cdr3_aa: CATSRAEDTTETQYF; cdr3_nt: TGTGCCACCAGCAGAGCGGAGGACACCACAGAGACCCAGTACTTC
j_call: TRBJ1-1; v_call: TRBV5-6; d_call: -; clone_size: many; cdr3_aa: CASSLTGERTEAFF; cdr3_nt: TGTGCCAGCAGCTTGACTGGGGAGCGGACTGAAGCTTTCTTT